The rows below give T cell receptor beta chains drawn from one sample of a study of control samples from healthy donors and cancer patients. Only in-frame clones appear in the TCRdb table, and some are missing; sequencing was by immunoSEQ multiplex PCR. The sample carries 150,000 to 200,000 clones, around 96% recorded once. Sequencing was done on a sample of blood. These receptors all come from a woman aged 40 to 55 in good health. CDR3s include the opening cysteine and the closing phenylalanine or tryptophan. D genes are given only for firm matches. Size tells how often a clone was seen (once, few, many) or the class of an expanded clone, and some rows leave it out.

CDR3 DNA	CDR3 protein	J gene	V gene	clone size	D gene
TGTGCCAGCAGCGTAACTGTGGGCGGGGATACAGATACGCAGTATTTT	CASSVTVGGDTDTQYF	TRBJ2-3	TRBV9	few	-
TGTGCCAGCAGTGAAAGTGTGACAGGGCAGACCGAGCAGTACTTC	CASSESVTGQTEQYF	TRBJ2-7	TRBV6-1	-	TRBD1
TGTGCCAGCAGCGTAGCCCCTAGCGGGGTATACAATGAGCAGTTCTTC	CASSVAPSGVYNEQFF	TRBJ2-1	TRBV9	-	TRBD2
TGTGCCAGCACACGGGAAATGAACACTGAAGCTTTCTTT	CASTREMNTEAFF	TRBJ1-1	TRBV6-5	once	-
TGTGCCAGCAGCCCGACCTGGGACGGCACCGGGGAGCTGTTTTTT	CASSPTWDGTGELFF	TRBJ2-2	TRBV7-2	once	-
TGTGCCAGCAGCCGGACGAGAAACCCCCTCCACTTT	CASSRTRNPLHF	TRBJ1-6	TRBV5-6	-	-
TGTGCCACCAGCGACCGACTAGCGGGACATACCACCCGATTCACAGATACGCAGTATTTT	CATSDRLAGHTTRFTDTQYF	TRBJ2-3	TRBV15	-	TRBD2
TGCGCCAGCAGCTTGGACGGGAGCGGGAGAACAGATACGCAGTATTTT	CASSLDGSGRTDTQYF	TRBJ2-3	TRBV5-1	-	TRBD2
TGTGCCAGCAGTGACAGGACCATGAACACTGAAGCTTTCTTT	CASSDRTMNTEAFF	TRBJ1-1	TRBV6-1	-	-
TGTGCCACCAGTGACCGACGACGACAGGGCGGCACAGATACGCAGTATTTT	CATSDRRRQGGTDTQYF	TRBJ2-3	TRBV24-1	-	TRBD1
TGTGCCAGCAGTTTGTGGGGGTGGCAGCCCCAGCATTTT	CASSLWGWQPQHF	TRBJ1-5	TRBV12-3/TRBV12-4	-	-
TGTGCCAGTAGTATAGACGGGGGCGGTGAAAAACTGTTTTTT	CASSIDGGGEKLFF	TRBJ1-4	TRBV19	-	-
TGTGCCAGCAGCTTCGACAGGGAAGGGAAGGAAAAACTGTTTTTT	CASSFDREGKEKLFF	TRBJ1-4	TRBV11-2	once	TRBD1
TGTGCCAGCAGTTTAGGGAACATTCAGTACTTC	CASSLGNIQYF	TRBJ2-4	TRBV12-3/TRBV12-4	-	-
TGTGCCAGCAGTTTAGGCCGAATGGGGGAGGCGAACACTGAAGCTTTCTTT	CASSLGRMGEANTEAFF	TRBJ1-1	TRBV28	-	-
TGTGCCAGCACCCGGGACAGGGGACCCACAGATACGCAGTATTTT	CASTRDRGPTDTQYF	TRBJ2-3	TRBV2	-	TRBD1
TGTGCCAGCAGTCCTGGGGTTGGGGATATAGATACGCAGTATTTT	CASSPGVGDIDTQYF	TRBJ2-3	TRBV27	-	-
TGTGCCAGCAGCTTAAGTGGCGGGAGGGATGAGCAGTTCTTC	CASSLSGGRDEQFF	TRBJ2-1	TRBV7-6	once	TRBD2
TGTGCCAGCAGCCCAGGGTCTTACGAGCAGTACTTC	CASSPGSYEQYF	TRBJ2-7	TRBV6-2/TRBV6-3	-	-
TGTGCCAGCAGTTTGCGAAGCGTTCAGTACTTC	CASSLRSVQYF	TRBJ2-4	TRBV12-3/TRBV12-4	-	-
TGTGCCAGCAGTTACTGGAAGGGGTCGACCACTGAAGCTTTCTTT	CASSYWKGSTTEAFF	TRBJ1-1	TRBV6-5	-	-
TGTGCCAGTACCACCACCGGGACAACAAACACTGAAGCTTTCTTT	CASTTTGTTNTEAFF	TRBJ1-1	TRBV19	-	-
TGCGCCAGCAGTGAGTCGGGGTTACCCAACACCGGGGAGCTGTTTTTT	CASSESGLPNTGELFF	TRBJ2-2	TRBV10-1	-	-
TGTGCCAGCAGCCCTCTAAAGAACACTGAAGCTTTCTTT	CASSPLKNTEAFF	TRBJ1-1	TRBV11-2	-	-
TGTGCCAGCAGCGTGGGACAGGGATACACTGAAGCTTTCTTT	CASSVGQGYTEAFF	TRBJ1-1	TRBV11-2	-	TRBD1
TGCAGCGTTGAAAGCGGATCTCTTTATAATGGCTACACCTTC	CSVESGSLYNGYTF	TRBJ1-2	TRBV29-1	-	-
TGTGCCAGTAGTGCTGTACAGGGTGGTGAGCAGTTCTTC	CASSAVQGGEQFF	TRBJ2-1	TRBV19	-	-
TGCGCCAGCAGCCAAGGACTAGCGGGGGGAAGCTCCTACAATGAGCAGTTCTTC	CASSQGLAGGSSYNEQFF	TRBJ2-1	TRBV4-3	-	TRBD2
TGCGCCAGCAGCTCTCACGGGCGGGTGAGCACAGATACGCAGTATTTT	CASSSHGRVSTDTQYF	TRBJ2-3	TRBV5-1	-	-
TGTGCTAGTGGTTTGGTACTTTTGGGAGGGACTAATGAAAAACTGTTTTTT	CASGLVLLGGTNEKLFF	TRBJ1-4	TRBV12-5	-	-
TGTGCCATCAGTGACATGCCGGGACAGGCTCACAATGAGCAGTTCTTC	CAISDMPGQAHNEQFF	TRBJ2-1	TRBV10-3	-	TRBD1
TGTGCCAGCAGTCCACCGGGACACTACTATGGCTACACCTTC	CASSPPGHYYGYTF	TRBJ1-2	TRBV25-1	-	-
TGTGCCAGCAGCCAAGAAACAGCGGGTCTTCAGTATGAGCAGTTCTTC	CASSQETAGLQYEQFF	TRBJ2-1	TRBV3-1/TRBV3-2	-	-
TGTGCCAAAACCGGGGCGGAGAAGCAGTACTTC	CAKTGAEKQYF	TRBJ2-7	TRBV3-1/TRBV3-2	-	-
TGTGCCAGCAGTATAATAGATATCTCGGGAACTGAAGCTTTCTTT	CASSIIDISGTEAFF	TRBJ1-1	TRBV6-5	-	-
TGTGCCAGCAGTCCCACCTGGGACCCTAATCAGCCCCAGCATTTT	CASSPTWDPNQPQHF	TRBJ1-5	TRBV28	-	-
TGTGCCAGCAGCCTCGACAGGGCATACGAGCAGTACTTC	CASSLDRAYEQYF	TRBJ2-7	TRBV2	-	TRBD1
TGTGCCAGCAGCTTATACTCGAACACTGAAGCTTTCTTT	CASSLYSNTEAFF	TRBJ1-1	TRBV7-2	-	-
TGTGCCAGCAGTTTAACATACAGGGTAGGGGAGCAGTACTTC	CASSLTYRVGEQYF	TRBJ2-7	TRBV28	-	-